The 28 T cell receptor beta chains below all came from one sample that was sequenced in a study of CD8+ T cells in alopecia areata. Following RNA extraction, reverse transcription yielded cDNA that acted as the sequencing template. Generated by immunoSEQ multiplex PCR, the TCRdb table keeps only in-frame clones and is missing some. The sample contains hundreds of thousands of clones, more than 45% of which appear only once. This sample comprised CD4+ T cells sorted from blood, obtained at week 0. The origin of the receptors is a human donor with alopecia areata.

The rearrangement uses TRBV29-1 and TRBJ1-1, with 7 bases lining up with TRBD1. The CDR3 consists of 14 residues. CDR1 SQVTM and CDR2 ANQGSEA come from the germline V gene. Germline trimming cut 4 bases from V and 4 bases from J; bases unmatched to any gene: 9. The CDR3 reads CSVGPQGRVTEAFF. The CDR3 DNA sequence: TGCAGCGTTGGGCCACAGGGGAGGGTCACTGAAGCTTTCTTT.

The chain has TRBV25-1 and TRBJ2-5, with 8 bases identical to TRBD2. The CDR3 sequence is 15 residues long. Germline CDR1 reads MGHDK; CDR2 reads SYGVNS. The V gene end was trimmed by 5 bases and the J gene end by 5 bases; junction bases not matched to a gene: 10. As DNA, the CDR3 is TGTGCCAGCAGTCCCCACCTAGCGGGTGGGGAGACCCAGTACTTC. Amino acid sequence: CASSPHLAGGETQYF.

V gene TRBV7-9 combines with J gene TRBJ2-5; D uncertain. This CDR3 comprises 15 residues. V lost 5 bases and J lost 2, with 15 bases in between. The V gene's germline CDR1 is SEHNR and CDR2 FQNEAQ (reference sequence). CDR3 nucleotides: TGTGCCAGCAGCCCCCGTGCAGGTCCTCAAGAGACCCAGTACTTC. This sequence encodes CASSPRAGPQETQYF.

This clone was picked up a small number of times. The chain carries TRBV10-3 and TRBJ1-4; the D gene is possibly TRBD1 (5 bases). The CDR3 covers 14 residues. The V end lost 10 bases, the J end lost 7 bases, and 19 bases lay between the germline ends. Germline values: CDR1 ENHRY, CDR2 SYGVKD. The CDR3 loop is CATTLGQGGEKLFF. CDR3 DNA: TGTGCCACCACCCTCGGCCAGGGCGGTGAAAAACTGTTTTTT.

The chain has TRBV11-1 and TRBJ1-1; D call uncertain. The CDR3 has 14 residues. V lost 6 bases, J lost 4 bases, and 15 bases lay in between. Germline lookup yields CDR1 SGHAT and CDR2 FQDESV (reference sequence). CDR3 region: CASSLSRMGTEAFF. DNA of the CDR3: TGTGCCAGCAGTCTTTCCAGGATGGGCACTGAAGCTTTCTTT.

The chain recombines TRBV7-2 with TRBJ1-5, with D unresolved. Germline V gene data show CDR1 as SGHTA and CDR2 as FQGNSA. Between the trimmed V and J ends, which lost 3 bases and 3 bases, there was a span of 9 bases. This CDR3 contains 14 residues. CDR3 bases: TGTGCCAGCAGCTTGTCCCAATCCAATCAGCCCCAGCATTTT. Translated: CASSLSQSNQPQHF.

This chain links TRBV29-1 with TRBJ1-2; TRBD1 aligns across 7 bases. CDR1 and CDR2 from the germline V gene are SQVTM and ANQGSEA. V shed 3 bases and J 8 bases; nucleotides not matched to a gene: 3. The CDR3 consists of 11 residues. CDR3 in amino acids: CSVDQGEGYTF. CDR3 bases: TGCAGCGTTGATCAGGGGGAAGGCTACACCTTC.

V is TRBV30 and J is TRBJ1-2; no reliable D call. Trimming cost V 3 bases and J 2 bases, with 7 bases left between them. Germline lookup yields CDR1 GTSNPN and CDR2 SVGIG (reference sequence). This CDR3 has 12 amino acids. CDR3 DNA: TGTGCCTGGAGAGCGGGGAACTATGGCTACACCTTC. Encoded protein: CAWRAGNYGYTF.

The gene calls are TRBV5-1 and TRBJ1-2, with a tentative D call TRBD1 (5 bases). This CDR3 is built from 14 residues. V was cut by 4 bases and J by 6 bases, with 16 bases left in between. Per the germline V gene, CDR1 is SGHRS and CDR2 is YFSETQ. The CDR3, as DNA: TGCGCCAGCAGCCTCCAGGGATTTGAGGATGGCTACACCTTC. This translates into CASSLQGFEDGYTF. Full variable domain (outside the CDR3, taken from reference TRBV5-1 and TRBJ1-2): KAGVTQTPRYLIKTRGQQVTLSCSPISGHRSVSWYQQTPGQGLQFLFEYFSETQRNKGNFPGRFSGRQFSNSRSEMNVSTLELGDSALYLCASSLQGFEDGYTFGSGTRLTVV.

The chain combines TRBV15 with TRBJ2-7; no firm D call. In germline, CDR1 is LNHNV, CDR2 YYDKDF (reference sequence). Trimming took off 5 bases at V and 3 bases at J, with 17 bases between the two ends. The CDR3 length is 15 residues. The CDR3 sequence is CATSASLGPYYEQYF. CDR3 bases: TGTGCCACCAGCGCTAGTCTCGGACCCTACTACGAGCAGTACTTC.

CDR3 DNA sequence: TGCGCCAGCAGCTTGTTTACGGGACGGCTATACAATGAGCAGTTCTTC. Encoded protein: CASSLFTGRLYNEQFF. The chain recombines TRBV5-1 with TRBJ2-1; the D gene could be TRBD1 or TRBD2 (5 bases each). The CDR3 contains 16 residues. Trimming took 1 base from V and 4 from J, leaving 15 bases between them. Germline V gives CDR1 SGHRS, CDR2 YFSETQ.

This clone has just a few counts. The chain couples TRBV9 to TRBJ2-1; 7 bases line up with TRBD2. Germline CDR1 and CDR2: SGDLS and YYNGEE. This CDR3 is built from 16 residues. J was trimmed by 4 bases and V by 4 bases; bases with no gene match: 11. CDR3 sequence: CASSPMGGGTYNEQFF. For the CDR3, the DNA is TGTGCCAGCAGCCCGATGGGCGGGGGAACTTACAATGAGCAGTTCTTC.

V and J are TRBV4-1 and TRBJ1-4; D might be TRBD1 (6 bases). CDR3 length: 16 amino acids. The V and J ends lost 3 bases and 6 bases respectively, with 17 bases between them. Germline V gene sequence: CDR1 MGHRA, CDR2 YSYEKL. The CDR3 protein is CASSHLSGGRDEKLFF. The CDR3 region has the DNA TGCGCCAGCAGCCACCTTTCCGGGGGGCGGGATGAAAAACTGTTTTTT.

This clone came up a few times. The rearrangement links TRBV10-3 to TRBJ2-7, with TRBD2 matching 10 bases. From germline, CDR1 is ENHRY and CDR2 SYGVKD. CDR3 length: 13 residues. Unmatched junction bases numbered 1, after V lost 5 bases and J lost 3 bases. CDR3: CAISPSGSYEQYF. CDR3 DNA: TGTGCCATCAGTCCTAGCGGGAGCTACGAGCAGTACTTC.

V is TRBV18 and J is TRBJ1-2; 12 bases fit TRBD1. Trimming at V came to 1 base and at J to 3 bases, leaving 6 bases not matched to a gene. Germline values: CDR1 KGHSH, CDR2 LQKENI. The CDR3 extends over 17 amino acids. CDR3 DNA sequence: TGTGCCAGCTCACCACTGGGGACAGGGGGCGCGGACTATGGCTACACCTTC. Amino acid sequence: CASSPLGTGGADYGYTF.

The sample holds one count of this clone. The V call is TRBV30, the J call TRBJ1-1, with D uncertain. Germline V CDR1 and CDR2: GTSNPN, SVGIG (reference sequence). The V and J ends lost 4 bases and 11 bases respectively, with 11 bases between them. The CDR3 length is 10 residues. The CDR3 DNA sequence: TGTGCCTGGATCGGGTGGTCGGCTTTCTTT. It specifies CAWIGWSAFF.

The gene calls are TRBV29-1 and TRBJ2-3, with no clear D. The CDR3 runs 14 residues. V was pared by 7 bases and J by 5 bases, with 19 bases between. The germline CDR1 and CDR2 sequences are SQVTM and ANQGSEA. CDR3: CSGSRASEIDTQYF. CDR3 DNA: TGCAGCGGATCTAGGGCCAGTGAGATAGATACGCAGTATTTT.

The chain employs TRBV10-2 and TRBJ2-7; D is ambiguous. V lost 6 bases, J lost 3 bases, and 6 bases lay in between. The CDR3 has 11 amino acids. Germline V gives CDR1 WSHSY, CDR2 SAAADI. CDR3 protein: CASRIHYEQYF. CDR3 nucleotide sequence: TGCGCCAGCAGAATACACTACGAGCAGTACTTC.

The rearrangement joins TRBV27 to TRBJ1-1; no firm D call. CDR1 is MNHEY and CDR2 is SMNVEV in the germline V gene (reference sequence). Between the trimmed V and J ends, which lost 2 bases and 5 bases, there was a span of 12 bases. The CDR3 is 14 residues long. In DNA form, the CDR3 reads TGTGCCAGCAGTTTAGCTTATGGAATAACTGAAGCTTTCTTT. Its protein product is CASSLAYGITEAFF.

The chain is built from TRBV19 and TRBJ1-2, with 7 bases identical to TRBD1. This CDR3 has 14 amino acids. The V gene end was trimmed by 5 bases and the J gene end by 7 bases; junction bases not matched to a gene: 10. CDR1 and CDR2 from the germline V gene are LNHDA and SQIVND (reference sequence). The CDR3 coding sequence is TGTGCCAGTAGTGTTACCGGGACAGACCCTGGCTACACCTTC. Translating it yields CASSVTGTDPGYTF.

V usage is TRBV5-1 and J usage is TRBJ2-7; D not resolved. Germline V lookup: CDR1 SGHRS, CDR2 YFSETQ. The CDR3 length is 13 residues. Trimming shortened V by 0 bases and J by 3 bases, and 7 bases separated the two germline ends. This CDR3 is CASSLAAGYEQYF. The CDR3 nucleotides are TGCGCCAGCAGCTTGGCCGCCGGCTACGAGCAGTACTTC.

The chain uses TRBV2 and TRBJ2-1; TRBD2 matches at 12 bases. The junction had 10 bases not matched to a gene; V was cut back by 7 bases and J by 9 bases. Per the germline V gene, CDR1 is SNHLY and CDR2 is FYNNEI. The CDR3 length is 15 residues. CDR3 DNA sequence: TGTGCCAGCAATTCGGCTAGCGGGAGGGCCGGTGAGCAGTTCTTC. Its protein is CASNSASGRAGEQFF.

The chain carries TRBV15 and TRBJ2-1; maybe TRBD1 (6 bases). Germline loops: CDR1 LNHNV, CDR2 YYDKDF (reference sequence). Deletions cut 1 base from V and 9 bases from J, with 16 bases between. The CDR3 length is 15 residues. CDR3 nucleotide sequence: TGTGCCACCAGCAGAGCGGGTTTGGGGGCGACTGAGCAGTTCTTC. It encodes CATSRAGLGATEQFF.

The chain is built from TRBV5-4 and TRBJ1-3; D unresolved. CDR1 is SGHNT and CDR2 is YYREEE in the germline V gene (reference sequence). With 2 bases removed from V and 0 bases from J, the gap between germline ends came to 0 bases. This CDR3 has 12 amino acids. This CDR3 is CASSFSGNTIYF. CDR3 sequence (DNA): TGTGCCAGCAGCTTCTCTGGAAACACCATATATTTT.

The chain joins TRBV20-1 to TRBJ1-1; D is uncertain. The CDR3 is 11 residues long. The germline V gene encodes CDR1 DFQATT and CDR2 SNEGSKA (reference sequence). V was shortened by 3 bases and J by 5 bases, with 7 bases between the two germline ends. The CDR3 reads CSASVQTEAFF. CDR3 sequence (DNA): TGCAGTGCTAGTGTGCAGACTGAAGCTTTCTTT.

There are a few counts of this clone. The chain has TRBV9 and TRBJ2-3; D not certain. Looked up from germline, CDR1 is SGDLS and CDR2 is YYNGEE. This CDR3 contains 14 residues. Trimming cost V 0 bases and J 0 bases, with 5 bases left between them. The CDR3 DNA follows: TGTGCCAGCAGCGTAGAAATCAGCACAGATACGCAGTATTTT. Translating gives CASSVEISTDTQYF.

The gene calls are TRBV7-9 and TRBJ2-3, with unresolved D. Germline CDR1 SEHNR, CDR2 FQNEAQ (reference sequence). The CDR3 extends over 14 amino acids. V lost 5 bases to trimming and J lost 0 bases, with 9 bases between them. The CDR3 nucleotides are TGTGCCAGCAGCCTGGACGGGAGCACAGATACGCAGTATTTT. Its translation: CASSLDGSTDTQYF. The complete variable domain, with remaining parts taken from reference TRBV7-9 and TRBJ2-3, reads DTGVSQNPRHKITKRGQNVTFRCDPISEHNRLYWYRQTLGQGPEFLTYFQNEAQLEKSRLLSDRFSAERPKGSFSTLEIQRTEQGDSAMYLCASSLDGSTDTQYFGPGTRLTVL.

This chain joins TRBV7-3 and TRBJ2-1; 8 bases line up with TRBD2. CDR1 SGHTA and CDR2 FQGTGA come from the germline V gene. The length of the CDR3 is 16 residues. The trim removed 2 bases at V and 7 bases at J, leaving 10 bases unmatched. Here the CDR3 reads CASSLRPGGAVNEQFF. CDR3 in DNA: TGTGCCAGCAGCTTACGCCCCGGGGGGGCGGTAAATGAGCAGTTCTTC.